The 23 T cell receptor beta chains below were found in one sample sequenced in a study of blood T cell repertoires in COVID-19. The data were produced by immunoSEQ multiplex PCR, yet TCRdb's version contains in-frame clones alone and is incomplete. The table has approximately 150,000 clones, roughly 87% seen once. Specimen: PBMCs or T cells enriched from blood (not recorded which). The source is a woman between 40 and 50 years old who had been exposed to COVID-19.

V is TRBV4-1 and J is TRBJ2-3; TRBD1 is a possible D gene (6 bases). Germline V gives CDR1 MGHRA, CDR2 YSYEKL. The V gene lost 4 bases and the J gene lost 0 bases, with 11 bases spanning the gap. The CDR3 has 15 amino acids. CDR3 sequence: CASSPDGQSTDTQYF. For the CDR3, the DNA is TGCGCCAGCAGCCCCGATGGACAGAGCACAGATACGCAGTATTTT.

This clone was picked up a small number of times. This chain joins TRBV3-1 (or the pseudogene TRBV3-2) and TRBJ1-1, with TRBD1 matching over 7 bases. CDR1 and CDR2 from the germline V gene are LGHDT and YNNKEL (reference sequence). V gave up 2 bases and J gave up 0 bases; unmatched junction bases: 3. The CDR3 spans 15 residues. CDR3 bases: TGTGCCAGCAGCCAAATAACAGGGGTGAACACTGAAGCTTTCTTT. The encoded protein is CASSQITGVNTEAFF.

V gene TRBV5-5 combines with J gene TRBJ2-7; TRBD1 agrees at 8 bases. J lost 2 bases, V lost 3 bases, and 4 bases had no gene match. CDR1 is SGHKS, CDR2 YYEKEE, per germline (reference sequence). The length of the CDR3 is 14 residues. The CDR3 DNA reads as TGTGCCAGCAGCTCGGGACAGGAGACCTACGAGCAGTACTTC. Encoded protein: CASSSGQETYEQYF.

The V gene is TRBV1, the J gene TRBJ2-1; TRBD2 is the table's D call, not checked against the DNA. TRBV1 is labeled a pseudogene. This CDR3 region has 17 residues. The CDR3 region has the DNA TGCACCAGCAGCCAAGATGGGGGGAGTCGGACCTACAATGAGCAGTTCTTC. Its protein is CTSSQDGGSRTYNEQFF.

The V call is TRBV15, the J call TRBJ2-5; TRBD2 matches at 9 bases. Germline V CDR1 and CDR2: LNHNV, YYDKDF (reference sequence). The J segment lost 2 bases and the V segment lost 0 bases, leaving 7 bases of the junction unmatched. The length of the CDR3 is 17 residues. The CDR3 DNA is TGTGCCACCAGCAGAGATAGCGGGAGAGGGGATCAAGAGACCCAGTACTTC. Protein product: CATSRDSGRGDQETQYF.

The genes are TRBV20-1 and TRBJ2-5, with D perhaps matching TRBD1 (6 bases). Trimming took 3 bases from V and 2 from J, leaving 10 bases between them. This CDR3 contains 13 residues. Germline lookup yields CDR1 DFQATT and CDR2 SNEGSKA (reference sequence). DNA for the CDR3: TGCAGTGCTAGTAGGACAGCTCAAGAGACCCAGTACTTC. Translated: CSASRTAQETQYF.

CDR3 region: CASSFQGNQPQHF. CDR3 DNA: TGTGCCAGCAGTTTTCAGGGGAATCAGCCCCAGCATTTT. The chain carries TRBV6-2 or TRBV6-3 and TRBJ1-5, with a weak D call TRBD1 (6 bases). The germline V gene encodes CDR1 MNHEY and CDR2 SVGEGT. This CDR3 contains 13 residues. Trimming took off 4 bases at V and 4 bases at J, with 8 bases between the two ends.

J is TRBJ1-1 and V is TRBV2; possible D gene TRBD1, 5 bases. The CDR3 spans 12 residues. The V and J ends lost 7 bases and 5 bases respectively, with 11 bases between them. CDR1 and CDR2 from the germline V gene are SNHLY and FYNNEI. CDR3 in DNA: TGTGCCAGCACGGGGGAGGGGACTGAAGCTTTCTTT. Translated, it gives CASTGEGTEAFF.

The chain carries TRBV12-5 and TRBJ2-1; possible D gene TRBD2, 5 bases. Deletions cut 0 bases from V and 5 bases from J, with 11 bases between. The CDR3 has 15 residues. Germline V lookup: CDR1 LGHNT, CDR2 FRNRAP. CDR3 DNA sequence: TGTGCTAGTGGTTTGGTACCGGGAAGGAACAATGAGCAGTTCTTC. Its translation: CASGLVPGRNNEQFF.

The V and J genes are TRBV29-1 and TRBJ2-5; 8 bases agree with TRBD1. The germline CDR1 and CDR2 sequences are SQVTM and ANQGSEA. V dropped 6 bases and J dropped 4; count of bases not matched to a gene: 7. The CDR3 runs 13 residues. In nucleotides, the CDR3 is TGCAGCGTACCTTCAGGGGGCGGAGAGACCCAGTACTTC. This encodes CSVPSGGGETQYF.

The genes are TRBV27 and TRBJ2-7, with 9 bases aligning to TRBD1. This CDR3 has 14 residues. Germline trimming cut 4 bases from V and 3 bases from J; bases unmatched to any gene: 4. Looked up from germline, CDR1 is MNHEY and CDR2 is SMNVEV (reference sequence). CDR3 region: CASSSGQGRYEQYF. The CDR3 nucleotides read TGTGCCAGCAGTTCCGGACAGGGGCGCTACGAGCAGTACTTC.

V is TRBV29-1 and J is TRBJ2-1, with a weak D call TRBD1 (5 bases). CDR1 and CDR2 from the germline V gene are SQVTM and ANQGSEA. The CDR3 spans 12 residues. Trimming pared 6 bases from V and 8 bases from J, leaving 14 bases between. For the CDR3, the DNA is TGCAGCGTCCGACCCCTAGGGGATGAGCAGTTCTTC. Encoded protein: CSVRPLGDEQFF.

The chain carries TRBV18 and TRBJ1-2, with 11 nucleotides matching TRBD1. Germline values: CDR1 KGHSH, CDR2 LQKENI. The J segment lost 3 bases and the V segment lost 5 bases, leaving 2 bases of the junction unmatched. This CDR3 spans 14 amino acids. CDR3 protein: CASSMGQGDYGYTF. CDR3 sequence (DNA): TGTGCCAGCTCAATGGGACAGGGGGACTATGGCTACACCTTC.

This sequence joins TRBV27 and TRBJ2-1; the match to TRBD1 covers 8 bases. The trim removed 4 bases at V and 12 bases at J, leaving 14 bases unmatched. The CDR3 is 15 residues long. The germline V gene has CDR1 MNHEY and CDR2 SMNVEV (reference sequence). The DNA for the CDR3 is TGTGCCAGCAGTTCAGACCACTCCCCGACAGGGGTGCAGTTCTTC. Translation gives CASSSDHSPTGVQFF.

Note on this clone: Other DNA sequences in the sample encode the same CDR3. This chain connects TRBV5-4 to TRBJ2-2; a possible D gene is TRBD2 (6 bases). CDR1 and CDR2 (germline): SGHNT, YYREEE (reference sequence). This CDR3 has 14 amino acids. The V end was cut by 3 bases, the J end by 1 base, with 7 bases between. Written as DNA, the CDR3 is TGTGCCAGCAGCTCGGGACTGAACACCGGGGAGCTGTTTTTT. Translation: CASSSGLNTGELFF.

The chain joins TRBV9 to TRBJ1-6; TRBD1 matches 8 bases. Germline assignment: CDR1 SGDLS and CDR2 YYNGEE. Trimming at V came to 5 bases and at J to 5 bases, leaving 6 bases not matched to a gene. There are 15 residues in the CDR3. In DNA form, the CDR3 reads TGTGCCAGCAGAGATGACAGGGGAAATAATTCACCCCTCCACTTT. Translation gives CASRDDRGNNSPLHF.

CDR3 sequence reads: CASSYSMPANTGELFF. CDR3 DNA sequence: TGTGCCAGCAGTTACTCGATGCCGGCGAACACCGGGGAGCTGTTTTTT. The chain recombines TRBV6-5 with TRBJ2-2; no firm D call. Germline assignment: CDR1 MNHEY and CDR2 SVGAGI. The CDR3 covers 16 residues. The V and J ends lost 0 bases and 0 bases respectively, with 8 bases between them.

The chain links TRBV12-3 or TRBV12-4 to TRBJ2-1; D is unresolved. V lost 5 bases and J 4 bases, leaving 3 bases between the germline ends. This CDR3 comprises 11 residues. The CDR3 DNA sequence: TGTGCCAGCAGTCAATACAATGAGCAGTTCTTC. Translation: CASSQYNEQFF.

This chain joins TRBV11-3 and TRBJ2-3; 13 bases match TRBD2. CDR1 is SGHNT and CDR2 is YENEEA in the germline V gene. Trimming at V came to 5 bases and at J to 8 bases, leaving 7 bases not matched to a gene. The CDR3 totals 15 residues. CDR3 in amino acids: CASSTRTSGGGTQYF. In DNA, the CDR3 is TGTGCCAGCAGCACTCGGACTAGCGGGGGAGGTACGCAGTATTTT. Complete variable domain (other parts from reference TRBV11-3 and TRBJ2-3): EAGVVQSPRYKIIEKKQPVAFWCNPISGHNTLYWYLQNLGQGPELLIRYENEEAVDDSQLPKDRFSAERLKGVDSTLKIQPAELGDSAVYLCASSTRTSGGGTQYFGPGTRLTVL.

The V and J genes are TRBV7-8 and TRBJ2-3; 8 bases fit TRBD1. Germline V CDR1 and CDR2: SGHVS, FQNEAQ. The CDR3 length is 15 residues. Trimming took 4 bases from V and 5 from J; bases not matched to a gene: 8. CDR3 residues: CASSSPTGVQDTQYF. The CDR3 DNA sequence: TGTGCCAGCAGCTCACCGACAGGGGTGCAAGATACGCAGTATTTT.

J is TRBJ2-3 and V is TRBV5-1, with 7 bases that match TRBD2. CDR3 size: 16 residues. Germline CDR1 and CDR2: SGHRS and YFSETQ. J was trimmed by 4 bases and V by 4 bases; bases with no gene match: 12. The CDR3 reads CASSPFLGGGPDTQYF. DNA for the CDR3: TGCGCCAGCAGCCCGTTCCTAGGCGGGGGTCCAGATACGCAGTATTTT. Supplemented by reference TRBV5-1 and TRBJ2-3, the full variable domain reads KAGVTQTPRYLIKTRGQQVTLSCSPISGHRSVSWYQQTPGQGLQFLFEYFSETQRNKGNFPGRFSGRQFSNSRSEMNVSTLELGDSALYLCASSPFLGGGPDTQYFGPGTRLTVL.

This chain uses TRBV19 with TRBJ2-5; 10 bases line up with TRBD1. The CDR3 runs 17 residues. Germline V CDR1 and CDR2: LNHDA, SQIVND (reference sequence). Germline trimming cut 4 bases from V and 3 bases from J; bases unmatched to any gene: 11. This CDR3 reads CASSRGRDRGHKETQYF. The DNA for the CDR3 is TGTGCCAGTAGTAGGGGCCGGGACAGGGGCCACAAAGAGACCCAGTACTTC.

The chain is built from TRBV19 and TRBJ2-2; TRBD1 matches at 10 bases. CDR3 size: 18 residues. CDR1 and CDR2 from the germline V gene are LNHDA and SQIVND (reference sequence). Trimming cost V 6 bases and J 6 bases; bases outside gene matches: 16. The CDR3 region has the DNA TGTGCCAGTAGAAGACGGGACAGGGGCTCTAGGAGGCCCGGGGAGCTGTTTTTT. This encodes CASRRRDRGSRRPGELFF.